This T cell receptor (beta chain) derives from a study of T cells in Graves' hyperthyroidism and ophthalmopathy. Study conclusions and caveats: Blood also showed most of the thyroid clonotypes that were expanded above 0.001.

Details on this clonotype: No antigen is known for it.

V lost 0 bases, J lost 3 bases, and 11 bases lay in between. Per the germline V gene, CDR1 is SGHKS and CDR2 is YYEKEE (reference sequence). This CDR3 spans 15 amino acids. RNA transcripts served as the template for amplifying TCR beta CDR3 regions. The study used the HTBI primer set for a first-round RT-PCR of the TCR CDR3. MiXCR was run by TCRdb on the multiplex PCR reads, yielding one entry per CDR3 protein. The sample includes approximately 380,000 distinct CDR3 sequences, around 15% seen only once; the top ten take around 27%. The receptor's source is a man aged 45 to 65 with Graves' ophthalmopathy. The sample was blood. The V call is TRBV5-5, the J call TRBJ2-3, with D perhaps being TRBD1 or TRBD2 (5 bases each). The CDR3 reads CASSLGGGQTDTQYF. Here the CDR3 DNA reads TGTGCCAGCAGCTTGGGGGGCGGGCAGACAGATACGCAGTATTTT.